The 10 T cell receptor beta chains presented below share a single source sample, sequenced in a study of T cells in tuberculosis. As for time point: new active TB diagnosis, blood taken before or within 7 days of starting treatment. Data came from immunoSEQ multiplex PCR; TCRdb stores just in-frame clones and leaves some out. The table has 30,000 or so clones, about 91% seen once. This sample comprised PBMCs, obtained at tuberculosis diagnosis. These receptors originate from an adult with tuberculosis. Some clones in this sample may be carry-over from other donors' samples.

This clone was observed once. J is TRBJ2-1 and V is TRBV10-3; D is unresolved. V was cut by 7 bases and J by 5 bases, with 12 bases left in between. This CDR3 spans 13 amino acids. Per the germline V gene, CDR1 is ENHRY and CDR2 is SYGVKD. The CDR3, as DNA: TGTGCCATCACCAGTCCTTTGAACAATGAGCAGTTCTTC. The encoded protein is CAITSPLNNEQFF.

The chain joins TRBV7-9 to TRBJ2-3; D is ambiguous. This CDR3 region has 17 residues. Trimming left V 3 bases short and J 0 bases short, with 16 bases between. The V gene's germline CDR1 is SEHNR and CDR2 FQNEAQ (reference sequence). In DNA form, the CDR3 reads TGTGCCAGCAGCTTGAGCGCCCGATTCCATAGCACAGATACGCAGTATTTT. Translating it yields CASSLSARFHSTDTQYF.

V and J are TRBV2 and TRBJ1-6; 7 positions match TRBD1. Germline assignment: CDR1 SNHLY and CDR2 FYNNEI. Unmatched junction bases numbered 3, after V lost 7 bases and J lost 3 bases. The CDR3 sequence is 14 residues long. CDR3 bases: TGTGCCAGCAATAGGGACAGCTATAATTCACCCCTCCACTTT. This gives the protein CASNRDSYNSPLHF.

This chain uses TRBV27 with TRBJ2-1; D call uncertain. CDR1 and CDR2 (germline): MNHEY, SMNVEV (reference sequence). V lost 3 bases and J 8 bases, leaving 11 bases between the germline ends. CDR3 size: 13 residues. In DNA form, the CDR3 reads TGTGCCAGCAGTTTTCTATTATTCCATGAGCAGTTCTTC. Protein product: CASSFLLFHEQFF.

This chain joins TRBV5-1 and TRBJ2-5, with D possibly TRBD2 on 7 matching bases. The CDR3 loop spans 17 amino acids. The germline gives CDR1 SGHRS, CDR2 YFSETQ. V was pared by 1 base and J by 1 base, with 17 bases between. DNA for the CDR3: TGCGCCAGCAGCTTGATGCTGGGGGGGCCTACCCAAGAGACCCAGTACTTC. Its translation: CASSLMLGGPTQETQYF. The full variable domain, in which reference TRBV5-1 and TRBJ2-5 provide the parts outside the CDR3, is KAGVTQTPRYLIKTRGQQVTLSCSPISGHRSVSWYQQTPGQGLQFLFEYFSETQRNKGNFPGRFSGRQFSNSRSEMNVSTLELGDSALYLCASSLMLGGPTQETQYFGPGTRLLVL.

This clone is termed medium-sized. The V call is TRBV27, the J call TRBJ2-7, with TRBD2 matching over 7 bases. The V gene end was trimmed by 3 bases and the J gene end by 1 base; junction bases not matched to a gene: 12. The germline V gene has CDR1 MNHEY and CDR2 SMNVEV (reference sequence). The CDR3 has 17 residues. This CDR3 is CASSFTGRQGFSYEQYF. CDR3 in DNA: TGTGCCAGCAGTTTCACCGGGAGGCAGGGTTTTTCCTACGAGCAGTACTTC.

A single count supports this clone. This rearrangement joins TRBV6-1 to TRBJ1-6; 9 bases line up with TRBD1. V lost 3 bases and J lost 3; bases outside the gene matches: 6. Germline values: CDR1 MNHNS, CDR2 SASEGT. CDR3 length equals 17 residues. CDR3 bases: TGTGCCAGCAGTGACCCGGGACAGGGTAACTATAATTCACCCCTCCACTTT. It specifies CASSDPGQGNYNSPLHF.

The chain carries TRBV6-1 and TRBJ1-5; 8 bases match TRBD1. With 4 bases clipped from V and 9 bases from J, the junction kept 8 bases outside the gene matches. CDR1 is MNHNS, CDR2 SASEGT, per germline. The CDR3 is 14 amino acids. In DNA form, the CDR3 reads TGTGCCAGCAGTGCCGGACAGGGCCCTTTGCCCCAGCATTTT. Protein product: CASSAGQGPLPQHF.

The genes are TRBV9 and TRBJ1-5; a possible D gene is TRBD1 (5 bases). Germline V lookup: CDR1 SGDLS, CDR2 YYNGEE. The CDR3 runs 13 residues. The V end was cut by 2 bases, the J end by 9 bases, with 12 bases between. The CDR3, as DNA: TGTGCCAGCAGCGTTGGTCCCGGGGGGCCCCAGCATTTT. Translated: CASSVGPGGPQHF. The variable domain in full, with the rest retrieved from reference TRBV9 and TRBJ1-5, is DSGVTQTPKHLITATGQRVTLRCSPRSGDLSVYWYQQSLDQGLQFLIQYYNGEERAKGNILERFSAQQFPDLHSELNLSSLELGDSALYFCASSVGPGGPQHFGDGTRLSIL.

V is TRBV7-8 and J is TRBJ1-2; TRBD1 matches 11 bases. This CDR3 has 16 residues. Losses at the gene ends were 1 base for V and 4 bases for J; bases not matched to a gene: 5. Germline values: CDR1 SGHVS, CDR2 FQNEAQ. The CDR3 spells CASSLVFGQGAYGYTF. The CDR3 DNA follows: TGTGCCAGCAGCTTAGTTTTTGGACAGGGGGCCTATGGCTACACCTTC.